This T cell receptor beta chain was sequenced during a study of shared clonotypes between healthy human individuals. Study in general: Per donor, CD8 memory used one plate, CD8 naive used two, CD4 memory used three and CD4 naive used three.

The table came from immunoSEQ multiplex PCR; TCRdb's copy has only in-frame clones and leaves some out. The table has about 2.3 million clones, 85% to 95% seen once. The study's findings and limits: Clonotypes that were shared across a few donors made up approximately 5% of naive CD4 clonotypes. Sampling used blood alone; tissue repertoires probably differ.

Remarks on this clone: The antigen is unknown.

Trimming at V came to 3 bases and at J to 3 bases, leaving 4 bases not matched to a gene. CDR3 length: 14 residues. From germline, CDR1 is SEHNR and CDR2 FQNEAQ (reference sequence). It was into CD45RA+ naive and CD45RA-negative memory subsets that the CD4+ cells were split. Sequenced input: naive CD4+ T cells from PBMCs. The sample's subset: CD45RA+ positively selected. The V gene is TRBV7-9, the J gene TRBJ1-1; 7 nucleotides match TRBD1. This TCR derives from a man in his late teens or twenties in good health. Some clones in this sample may be carry-over from other donors' samples. The CDR3 is CASSFRDRDTEAFF. CDR3 bases: TGTGCCAGCAGCTTTAGGGACAGAGACACTGAAGCTTTCTTT.